This TCR beta chain stems from a study of blood T cell repertoires in COVID-19. Study-wide background: Some COVID-19 samples were acute and others convalescent; all came from the United States, Italy and Spain. PBMCs, B-cell-depleted T cells, or T cells were the source of the cDNA or gDNA that made up the material.

This clone was observed a few times. Per the study methods: Amplification of reference gene primers provided the estimated nucleated cell counts. Using immunoSEQ multiplex PCR, the repertoire was profiled, and TCRdb retains in-frame clones only, with some absent. Clonal size and the V and J genes are those of that table, whereas D and trimming came from the DNA. The table shows 95,000 to 120,000 clones, with about four fifths occurring only once. CDR1 and CDR2 (germline): LNHDA, SQIVND (reference sequence). This CDR3 has 14 residues. After removal of 3 bases from V and 8 bases from J, the junction contained 6 bases not matched to a gene.

The rearrangement uses TRBV19 and TRBJ1-2, with 10 nucleotides matching TRBD1. Specimen: peripheral blood. The clonotype was recovered from a woman between 65 and 79 years old with acute or convalescent COVID-19. DNA of the CDR3: TGTGCCAGTAGTATTCGACAGGGGGCGGGAGGCTACACCTTC. It yields the protein CASSIRQGAGGYTF.